This TCR beta chain was identified during a study of blood T cell repertoires in COVID-19. V dropped 7 bases and J dropped 6; count of bases not matched to a gene: 8. The CDR3 is 15 residues long. From germline, CDR1 is LNHDA and CDR2 SQIVND (reference sequence). The repertoire was sequenced with immunoSEQ multiplex PCR; TCRdb's copy has only in-frame clones and lacks some. The sample includes 75,000 to 80,000 clones, approximately 86% of them seen just once. The gene calls are TRBV19 and TRBJ2-2; TRBD1 agrees at 10 bases. This TCR derives from a human donor in a cohort sampled during active COVID-19. Sequenced material: peripheral blood. This chain's CDR3 is CASTTDRGWAGELFF. The CDR3 bases are TGTGCCAGTACCACGGACAGGGGGTGGGCCGGGGAGCTGTTTTTT.